What follows describes a single TCR beta chain. Its antigen is still unknown. Germline assignment: CDR1 SGHVS and CDR2 FNYEAQ. This CDR3 has 14 amino acids. The V end lost 1 base, the J end lost 0 bases, and 7 bases lay between the germline ends. This specimen belongs to a study of cytomegalovirus exposure and HLA in healthy donors. Notes on the study in general: A later analysis reportedly found fewer N-insertions in an Asian-associated ancestry cluster than the roughly 670-donor mean. In a later analysis, compared with equally common non-associated chains, HLA-associated beta chains were more expanded.

This PCR relied on a set of 60 Vbeta primers and 13 Jbeta primers. TCRdb keeps only in-frame clones here, not all; method: immunoSEQ multiplex PCR. Of 110,000 or so clones in the sample, over 65% were seen once. The sample comprised PBMCs. This TCR came from a young woman in good health and CMV-seronegative. The J gene is TRBJ2-7, the V gene TRBV7-6; D gene unclear. CDR3 coding DNA: TGTGCCAGCAGCTTAGACTGGAGCTCCTACGAGCAGTACTTC. Residues: CASSLDWSSYEQYF.